This note documents a single T cell receptor (beta chain) sequence. Its antigen is currently unknown. In germline, CDR1 is KGHSH, CDR2 LQKENI. V was trimmed by 3 bases and J by 1 base, leaving 12 bases between them. The CDR3 sequence is 15 residues long. This entry is derived from a study of cytomegalovirus exposure and HLA in healthy donors. General observations from the study: In an earlier analysis, about 87% or about 30%: the productive usage of most TCR beta V segments. The likely origin of a cluster of highly shared sequence variants was a sequencing artifact. It was in a later analysis that TCR association rates were seen to vary by HLA locus, highest for DRB1 and lowest for HLA-C.

Amplification used 60 Vbeta primers and 13 Jbeta primers. Using immunoSEQ multiplex PCR, the repertoire was profiled, and TCRdb retains in-frame clones only, with some absent. Among over 130,000 clones listed, around 75% were seen once. Sequencing input: PBMCs. The genes are TRBV18 and TRBJ1-1; TRBD1 might be the D (5 bases). This clonotype was obtained from a human donor in good health. CDR3 sequence reads: CASSPLGGENTEAFF. In DNA, the CDR3 is TGTGCCAGCTCACCCCTCGGAGGGGAGAACACTGAAGCTTTCTTT.